This entry lists 5 T cell receptor beta chains sequenced from one sample in a study of CD8+ T cells in alopecia areata. RNA, once extracted, was reverse transcribed into cDNA for use as the sequencing template. Method: immunoSEQ multiplex PCR; TCRdb's copy keeps in-frame clones and lacks some. The sample contains fewer than 250,000 clones, 40% to 55% of which appear only once. The treatment here: oral pan-JAK inhibitor, 5-10 mg twice daily. This specimen consisted of CD4+ T cells sorted from blood, obtained around week 36, from a patient treated with tofacitinib. These TCRs come from a human donor with alopecia areata.

The chain employs TRBV29-1 and TRBJ2-7; D gene ambiguous. Trimming took 6 bases from V and 7 from J, leaving 19 bases between them. Germline assignment: CDR1 SQVTM and CDR2 ANQGSEA. The CDR3 contains 13 residues. As DNA, the CDR3 is TGCAGCGTCGGCTCTCTTGGAACTGGAGAGCAGTACTTC. It specifies CSVGSLGTGEQYF.

The CDR3 nucleotides read TGCGCCAGCAGCATTAACACTGGAGGCGAGACCCAGTACTTC. Translation: CASSINTGGETQYF. The gene calls are TRBV5-1 and TRBJ2-5, with D perhaps TRBD2 (5 bases). Germline values: CDR1 SGHRS, CDR2 YFSETQ. V lost 4 bases to trimming and J lost 5 bases, with 15 bases between them. The CDR3 length is 14 residues.

V gene TRBV25-1 combines with J gene TRBJ2-1, with D maybe TRBD2 (6 bases). V lost 4 bases to trimming and J lost 0 bases, with 13 bases between them. Germline lookup yields CDR1 MGHDK and CDR2 SYGVNS. This CDR3 has 16 residues. CDR3 in amino acids: CASSARDGGSYNEQFF. The CDR3 coding sequence is TGTGCCAGCAGTGCGCGGGACGGAGGCTCCTACAATGAGCAGTTCTTC.

The V gene is TRBV29-1, the J gene TRBJ2-5; D may correspond to TRBD1 or TRBD2 (7 bases each). Germline lookup yields CDR1 SQVTM and CDR2 ANQGSEA. V was shortened by 3 bases and J by 5 bases, with 13 bases between the two germline ends. CDR3 length equals 13 residues. The CDR3 sequence: CSVDGQGGETQYF. The CDR3 DNA follows: TGCAGCGTTGATGGCCAGGGGGGGGAGACCCAGTACTTC.

The chain carries TRBV5-1 and TRBJ2-1; TRBD2 aligns across 10 bases. Germline V gene data show CDR1 as SGHRS and CDR2 as YFSETQ. This CDR3 region has 15 residues. After removal of 4 bases from V and 3 bases from J, the junction contained 4 bases not matched to a gene. The CDR3 protein is CASSPGTSVYNEQFF. The CDR3 nucleotides are TGCGCCAGCAGCCCCGGGACTAGCGTCTACAATGAGCAGTTCTTC.